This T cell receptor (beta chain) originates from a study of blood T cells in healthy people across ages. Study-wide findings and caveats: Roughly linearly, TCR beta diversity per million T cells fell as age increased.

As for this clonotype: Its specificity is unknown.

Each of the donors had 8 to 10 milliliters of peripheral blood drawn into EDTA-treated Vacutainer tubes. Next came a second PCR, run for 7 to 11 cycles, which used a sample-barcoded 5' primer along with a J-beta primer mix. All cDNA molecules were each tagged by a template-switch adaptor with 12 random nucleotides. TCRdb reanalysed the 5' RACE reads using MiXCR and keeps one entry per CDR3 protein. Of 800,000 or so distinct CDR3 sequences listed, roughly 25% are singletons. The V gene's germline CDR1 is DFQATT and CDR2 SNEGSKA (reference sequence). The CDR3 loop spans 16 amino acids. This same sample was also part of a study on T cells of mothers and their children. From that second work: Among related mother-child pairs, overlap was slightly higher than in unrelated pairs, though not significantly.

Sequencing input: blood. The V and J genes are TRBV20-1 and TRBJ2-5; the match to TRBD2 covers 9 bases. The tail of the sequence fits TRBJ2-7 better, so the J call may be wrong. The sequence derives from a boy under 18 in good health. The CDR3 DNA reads TGCAGTGCTAGAGAATTGGCGGGAGGGCTCGACTACGAGCAGTACTTC. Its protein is CSARELAGGLDYEQYF.